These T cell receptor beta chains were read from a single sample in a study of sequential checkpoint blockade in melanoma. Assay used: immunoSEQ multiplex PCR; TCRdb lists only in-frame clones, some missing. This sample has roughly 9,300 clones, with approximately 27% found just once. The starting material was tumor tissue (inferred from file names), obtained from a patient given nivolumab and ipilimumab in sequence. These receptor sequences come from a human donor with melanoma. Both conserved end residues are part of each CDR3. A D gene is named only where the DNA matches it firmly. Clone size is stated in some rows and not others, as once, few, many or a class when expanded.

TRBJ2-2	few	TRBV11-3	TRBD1	CASSSLTGYTGELFF	TGTGCCAGCAGTTCCCTGACAGGGTATACCGGGGAGCTGTTTTTT
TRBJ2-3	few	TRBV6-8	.	CASNPTRLSTDTQYF	TGTGCCAGCAACCCGACTAGGCTTAGCACAGATACGCAGTATTTT
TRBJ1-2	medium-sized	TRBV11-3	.	CASSYGHLDWGYTF	TGTGCCAGCAGCTACGGACACCTCGATTGGGGCTACACCTTC
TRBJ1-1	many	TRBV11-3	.	CASSLWHMNTEAFF	TGTGCCAGCAGCTTGTGGCACATGAACACTGAAGCTTTCTTT
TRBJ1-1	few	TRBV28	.	CASSFIRNTEAFF	TGTGCCAGCAGTTTTATTCGGAACACTGAAGCTTTCTTT
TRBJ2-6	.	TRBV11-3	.	CASSLEGTRGANVLTF	TGTGCCAGCAGCTTAGAGGGGACAAGAGGGGCCAACGTCCTGACTTTC
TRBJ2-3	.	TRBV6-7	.	CASLMVDTQYF	TGTGCCAGCCTTATGGTAGATACGCAGTATTTT
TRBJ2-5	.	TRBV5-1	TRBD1	CASSLDRVRQETQYF	TGCGCCAGCAGCTTAGACAGGGTTAGGCAAGAGACCCAGTACTTC
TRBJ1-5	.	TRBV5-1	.	CASSLGPGSNQPQHF	TGCGCCAGCAGCCTAGGTCCTGGGAGCAATCAGCCCCAGCATTTT
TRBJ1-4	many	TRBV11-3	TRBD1	CASTRTGENEKLFF	TGTGCCAGCACAAGGACAGGGGAAAATGAAAAACTGTTTTTT
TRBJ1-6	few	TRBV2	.	CASGTGQNSPLHF	TGTGCCAGTGGGACGGGCCAAAATTCACCCCTCCACTTT
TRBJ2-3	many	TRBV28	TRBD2	CASSQGLAADTQYF	TGTGCCAGCAGTCAGGGACTAGCGGCAGATACGCAGTATTTT
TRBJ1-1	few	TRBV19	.	CASRRMNTEAFF	TGTGCCAGTAGACGGATGAACACTGAAGCTTTCTTT
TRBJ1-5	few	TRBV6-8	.	CAISVAGRNQPQHF	TGTGCCATCAGTGTGGCAGGTCGGAATCAGCCCCAGCATTTT
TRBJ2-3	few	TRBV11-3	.	CASSLQPSGGTQYF	TGTGCCAGCAGCTTGCAACCAAGTGGGGGTACGCAGTATTTT
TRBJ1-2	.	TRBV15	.	CATSRDLGDWGYTF	TGTGCCACCAGCAGAGATTTGGGGGATTGGGGCTACACCTTC
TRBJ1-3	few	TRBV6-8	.	CAIRPGTYSGNTIYF	TGTGCCATCAGACCCGGGACATACTCTGGAAACACCATATATTTT
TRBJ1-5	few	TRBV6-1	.	CASSEASGENQPQHF	TGTGCCAGCAGTGAAGCATCTGGGGAGAATCAGCCCCAGCATTTT
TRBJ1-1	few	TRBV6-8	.	CAIGGQVLEAFF	TGTGCCATCGGCGGGCAGGTGCTTGAAGCTTTCTTT
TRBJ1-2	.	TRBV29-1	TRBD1	CSVMGQGVDGYTF	TGCAGCGTTATGGGACAGGGGGTTGATGGCTACACCTTC
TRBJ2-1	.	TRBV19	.	CASSMRRTNEQFF	TGTGCCAGTAGTATGCGCAGGACCAATGAGCAGTTCTTC
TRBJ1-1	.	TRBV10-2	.	CASSEARGTEAFF	TGCGCCAGCAGTGAGGCAAGGGGAACTGAAGCTTTCTTT
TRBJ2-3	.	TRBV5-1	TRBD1	CASSFGDRDDTDTQYF	TGCGCCAGCAGTTTCGGGGACAGGGACGACACAGATACGCAGTATTTT
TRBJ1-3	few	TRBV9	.	CASSVDSGNTIYF	TGTGCCAGCAGCGTAGACTCTGGAAACACCATATATTTT
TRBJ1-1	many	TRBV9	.	CASRLTETFEAFF	TGTGCCAGCAGATTGACAGAGACTTTTGAAGCTTTCTTT
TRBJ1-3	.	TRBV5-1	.	CASSLVEGASGNTIYF	TGCGCCAGCAGCTTGGTCGAGGGAGCCTCTGGAAACACCATATATTTT
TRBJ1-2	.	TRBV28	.	CASSSGQLYGYTF	TGTGCCAGCAGTTCGGGACAACTCTATGGCTACACCTTC
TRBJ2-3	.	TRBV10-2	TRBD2	CASGGGGDTQYF	TGCGCCAGCGGAGGCGGGGGAGATACGCAGTATTTT
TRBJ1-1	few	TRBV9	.	CASRMGYTEAFF	TGTGCCAGCAGAATGGGGTACACTGAAGCTTTCTTT
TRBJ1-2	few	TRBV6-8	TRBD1	CAILGQGGYGYTF	TGTGCCATCCTGGGGCAGGGGGGCTATGGCTACACCTTC
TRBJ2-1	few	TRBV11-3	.	CASSLEWGDNEQFF	TGTGCCAGCAGCTTAGAGTGGGGGGACAATGAGCAGTTCTTC
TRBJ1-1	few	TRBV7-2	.	CASTLNMNTEAFF	TGTGCCAGCACCCTAAACATGAACACTGAAGCTTTCTTT
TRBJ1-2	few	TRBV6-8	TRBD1	CASSRDRDRGYGYTF	TGTGCCAGCAGTCGCGACAGGGACAGGGGCTATGGCTACACCTTC
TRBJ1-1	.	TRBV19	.	CASSIHPSTEAFF	TGTGCCAGTAGTATCCACCCGAGCACTGAAGCTTTCTTT
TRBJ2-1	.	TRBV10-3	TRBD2	CAISEQSGRVNEQFF	TGTGCCATCAGTGAGCAAAGCGGGAGGGTGAATGAGCAGTTCTTC
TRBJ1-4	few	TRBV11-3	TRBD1	CASSSQGGDEKLFF	TGTGCCAGCAGCTCTCAGGGGGGAGATGAAAAACTGTTTTTT
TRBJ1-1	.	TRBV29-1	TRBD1	CSGQGRETEAFF	TGCAGCGGACAGGGGCGCGAAACTGAAGCTTTCTTT
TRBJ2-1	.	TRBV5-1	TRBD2	CASSLAGGLYNEQFF	TGCGCCAGCAGCTTAGCGGGGGGACTATACAATGAGCAGTTCTTC
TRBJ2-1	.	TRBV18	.	CASSLSTGSNEQFF	TGTGCCAGCTCACTTTCAACAGGGTCCAATGAGCAGTTCTTC
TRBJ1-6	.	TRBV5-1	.	CASSLAPNSSPLHF	TGCGCCAGCAGCTTGGCCCCAAACTCTTCACCCCTCCACTTT
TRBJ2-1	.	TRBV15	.	CATSPEDRTDNNEQFF	TGTGCCACCAGCCCAGAGGATCGGACGGATAACAATGAGCAGTTCTTC
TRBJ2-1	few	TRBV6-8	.	CATSSPRGWGPSSYNEQFF	TGTGCCACATCGAGCCCCAGGGGCTGGGGCCCTAGCTCCTACAATGAGCAGTTCTTC
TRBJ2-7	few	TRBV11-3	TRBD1	CASREWDRDKEEQYF	TGTGCCAGCCGGGAATGGGACAGGGACAAAGAGGAGCAGTACTTC
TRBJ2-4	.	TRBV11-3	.	CASSASAAAKNIQYF	TGTGCCAGCAGCGCCTCGGCCGCAGCCAAAAACATTCAGTACTTC
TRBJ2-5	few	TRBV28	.	CASSLIAGWEQETQYF	TGTGCCAGCAGTTTAATTGCGGGGTGGGAGCAAGAGACCCAGTACTTC
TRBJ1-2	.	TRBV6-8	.	CASSHRGPYGYTF	TGTGCCAGCAGTCACCGGGGGCCGTATGGCTACACCTTC
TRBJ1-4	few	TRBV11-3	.	CASTAEMLRDNEKLFF	TGTGCCAGCACCGCAGAAATGTTGAGGGATAATGAAAAACTGTTTTTT
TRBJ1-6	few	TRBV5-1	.	CASSLESYNSPLHF	TGCGCCAGCAGCTTGGAATCCTATAATTCACCCCTCCACTTT